This TCR beta chain was recovered during a study of human T cells and chemical hapten exposure (dated by TCRdb to the early 2020s). About the full investigation: For sensitization, 2% DPC in acetone was applied to a roughly 2 cm by roughly 2 cm area of upper inner arm skin. Alopecia areata with under or over 50% scalp involvement, alopecia totalis and alopecia universalis were represented in the patient cohort, which was mostly female. The study tracked peripheral blood TCR repertoire changes in vivo during primary and secondary sensitization to the hapten diphenylcyclopropenone (DPC) in alopecia patients. Blood for TCR sequencing was provided by twenty-nine alopecia patients at one to four time points (pre-sensitization, 2, 6 and 24 weeks). Patch testing was done on the upper back using Finn chambers containing 0.01% DPC, and results were scored after 6 days according to International Contact Dermatitis Research Group standards. Blood samples were taken from patients before sensitization (week 0) and at 2, 6 and about 24 weeks after DPC sensitization. Weekly therapeutic DPC doses were additionally applied to the scalp of patients throughout the approximately 24-week study period. Libraries were pooled for sequencing, and per-sample TCR yields varied mainly because of small differences in library volumes within the pool. Summary of the overall study and its limitations: After repeated subsampling, the strength of the expansion versus patch-test correlation and the threshold at which it became significant changed. Because every patient had alopecia, a presumed autoimmune disease, the patients' immune response might differ from that of healthy individuals. The number of PT1 expanded TCRs positively correlated with patch test score, significant at thresholds 8, 16 and 32 but not 4. Compared with pre-sensitization or healthy control sets, expanded TCRs formed significantly more large CDR3 similarity clusters, which is consistent with antigen-driven responses. No change with DPC sensitization was found in the number of TCRs above 1 in 1000 frequency, and no evidence of global repertoire structure alterations was found.

From its cysteine to its phenylalanine, the CDR3 spans 15 amino acids. Solely the CDR3 DNA is kept, with 45 bases framed from the first base. V is pared back by 7 bases and J by 2 bases, with 16 bases lying between the germline termini. CDR1 and CDR2 were assigned from the germline V gene as SNHLY and FYNNEI. For this clonotype: It lacks a known antigen. The sample holds no much larger clone one base away, and base qualities are not on file.

In the paper's terms, the time point label means: pre-sensitization, week 0. This specimen's treatment or condition label, interpreted: therapeutic diphenylcyclopropenone sensitization with weekly scalp DPC. At each patch-test visit, blood was drawn before the patch test was applied. Eligible patients were aged 18 to 70, diagnosed with alopecia, deemed suitable for DPC therapy, and excluded if pregnant. Total RNA was isolated from unfractionated whole blood collected in Tempus Blood RNA tubes. The library was built by means of RACE. The reads were generated on a NextSeq 500. During library preparation, unique molecular identifiers were attached to individual cDNA molecules so that TCRs could be counted quantitatively and reproducibly. For every blood RNA sample, sequencing covered both the TCR alpha and TCR beta chains. From the authors' description of their analysis: Samples had a median of roughly 100,000 TCRs, with a range from about 23,224 to 690,600. V, J and CDR3 annotation of the TCR reads was carried out using the Decombinator software suite. For PS versus PT1 abundance plots, all samples were subsampled to the same number of TCRs (28,000). TCRs were defined as expanded if absent before sensitization and observed at least eight times at the 2-week time point. TCRdb's own reprocessing of the public reads used fastp at Q25 and MiXCR and kept productive beta chains. Each CDR3 protein gets just one entry, which takes the most common genes and DNA from the rows behind it. These V and J calls originate from TCRdb's pipeline instead of the authors' own analysis. This sample is represented by about 74,000 distinct CDR3 sequences; 13% to 15% of them were singletons. Approximately 4.6% of the sample rests with the top ten.

This sequence was found in a woman between 45 and 60 years old with alopecia areata. Some clones in this sample may be carry-over from other donors' samples. The rearranged segments are TRBV2 and TRBJ2-3, and the D gene may be TRBD1, 7 bases matching. The material was whole blood, obtained in connection with sensitization to the hapten diphenylcyclopropenone (DPC). The DNA reads as follows: TGTGCCAGCAATAGGCAGGGGGGCCTCACAGATACGCAGTATTTT. It translates to CASNRQGGLTDTQYF.